This entry concerns a single T cell receptor beta chain. Its antigen remains unknown. Using immunoSEQ multiplex PCR, the repertoire was profiled, and TCRdb retains in-frame clones only, with some absent. Among tens of thousands of clones listed, about 78% were seen once. V dropped 3 bases and J dropped 4; count of bases not matched to a gene: 9. In germline, CDR1 is GTSNPN, CDR2 SVGIG (reference sequence). The CDR3 is 15 residues long. This record belongs to a study of T cell responses to AZD1222 COVID-19 vaccine. Findings and caveats of the study: Spike-spanning, vaccine-associated CD4 TCRs were dominant at 160-218 and 743-854.

This clonotype was sampled from an adult in good health. This sample comprised peripheral blood, obtained on day 0 of AZD1222 vaccination. J is TRBJ1-5 and V is TRBV30, with 7 bases aligning to TRBD1. The CDR3 here is CAWRPRTGFNQPQHF. The CDR3 DNA reads TGTGCCTGGAGGCCCCGGACAGGCTTTAATCAGCCCCAGCATTTT.